This T cell receptor (beta chain) was documented in a study of CD8 T cells in Susac syndrome (dated by TCRdb to between 2018 and 2020). Describing the broader study: The study used repertoire sequencing to test whether antigen drove CD8+ T cell activation and differentiation in Susac syndrome.

The germline V gene encodes CDR1 SGDLS and CDR2 YYNGEE. Cut back by 3 bases and 10 bases, the V and J ends lie 17 bases apart. CDR3 length: 14 amino acids, cysteine to phenylalanine. Only the CDR3 DNA stays, 42 bases, in frame from base 1. Peripheral blood CD8+ and CD4+ T cells from healthy donors, Susac syndrome patients and multiple sclerosis patients were profiled using high-throughput TCR beta sequencing. The multiple sclerosis controls were treatment-naive patients whose relapsing-remitting disease, either stable or active, fulfilled the revised McDonald criteria. CD8+ TEMRA cells were enriched by FACS, while bulk CD8+ and CD4+ T cells were purified by magnetic negative isolation. Blood was drawn into EDTA tubes, processed within 24 hours, and PBMCs were isolated by density gradient centrifugation. PBMCs intended for TCR sequencing were frozen in liquid nitrogen and were later thawed in a 37 degrees C water bath. Purity of sorted or isolated CD4+, CD8+ and CD8+ TEMRA cells was at least 90%.

RNA was extracted with the RNeasy kit and 0.5 to 1 ug was reverse transcribed using random hexamers. The immunoSEQ multiplex PCR assay, covering 54 Vbeta and 13 Jbeta segments, was used to amplify TCR beta CDR3 regions. PCR amplification bias was corrected using a synthetic template baseline for primer optimization and computational correction. The paper's processing steps were these. Only productive sequences were kept, with reads annotated to V, D and J genes according to IMGT and analyzed in immunoSEQ Analyzer. Clonality was computed as one minus Shannon entropy normalized by log2 of the number of productive unique sequences. For each patient and control, public and private clones were evaluated within the 100 most prevalent clones. Clones were defined as Susac-specific if absent from the healthy and MS cohorts, from around 1,000 published viral clones and from other ImmuneACCESS disease sequences. TCRdb redid the processing of the public reads, applying fastp at Q25 and MiXCR, and retained in-frame beta chains. Each entry is one CDR3 protein sequence, shown with its most common DNA and genes. V and J calls and clone size were set by TCRdb, not the authors. The sample profile shows approximately 160,000 distinct CDR3 sequences; roughly 95% of them were found once. In total, the top ten clones hold about 0.094% of the sample.

Paper-wide results and their limitations: The TCR sequencing and HLA analysis was acknowledged to have included a relatively small number of individuals.

This clonotype was observed a single time. Its antigen is unknown. No base quality information exists; no much larger clone differs at one position. Evidence from one read is weak. Here the chain combines TRBV9 and TRBJ2-1, with the D call perhaps TRBD1 or TRBD2, each one matching 5 bases. Material for sequencing was CD4+ T cells from PBMCs. The receptor's source is a human donor with multiple sclerosis. The CDR3 reads as follows: CASSAWDRATEQFF. At the DNA level, the sequence is TGTGCCAGCAGCGCCTGGGACCGCGCGACCGAGCAGTTCTTC.